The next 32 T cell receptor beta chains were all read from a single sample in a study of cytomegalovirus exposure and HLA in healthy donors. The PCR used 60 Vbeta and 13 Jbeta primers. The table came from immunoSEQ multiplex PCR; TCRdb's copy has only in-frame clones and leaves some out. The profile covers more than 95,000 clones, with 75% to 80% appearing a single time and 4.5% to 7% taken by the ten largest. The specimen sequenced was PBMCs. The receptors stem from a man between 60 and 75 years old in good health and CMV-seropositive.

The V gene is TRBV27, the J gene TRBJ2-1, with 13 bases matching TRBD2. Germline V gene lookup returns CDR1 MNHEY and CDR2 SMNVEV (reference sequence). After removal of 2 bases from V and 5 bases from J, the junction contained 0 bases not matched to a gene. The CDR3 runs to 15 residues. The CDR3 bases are TGTGCCAGCAGTTTAGGGACTAGCGGGGACAATGAGCAGTTCTTC. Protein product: CASSLGTSGDNEQFF.

CDR3 DNA sequence: TGTGCCTGGAGTGTGAAACTAGCGGGTAGCTCCTACGAGCAGTACTTC. Encoded protein: CAWSVKLAGSSYEQYF. The V and J genes are TRBV30 and TRBJ2-7, with 9 bases lining up with TRBD2. The CDR3 extends over 16 amino acids. J was trimmed by 0 bases and V by 0 bases; bases with no gene match: 6. Germline CDR1 GTSNPN, CDR2 SVGIG (reference sequence).

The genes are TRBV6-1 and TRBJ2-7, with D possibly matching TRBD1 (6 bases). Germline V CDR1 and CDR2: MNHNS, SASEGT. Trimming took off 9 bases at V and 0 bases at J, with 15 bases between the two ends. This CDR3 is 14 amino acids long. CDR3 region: CASENRESSYEQYF. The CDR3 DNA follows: TGTGCCAGTGAGAACAGGGAAAGCTCCTACGAGCAGTACTTC.

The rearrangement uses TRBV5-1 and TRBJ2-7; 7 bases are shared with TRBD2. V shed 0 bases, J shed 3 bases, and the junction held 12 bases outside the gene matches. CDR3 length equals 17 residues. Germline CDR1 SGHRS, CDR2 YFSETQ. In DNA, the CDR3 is TGCGCCAGCAGCTTGGGACTAGCCCCTGGTGGGCTCTACGAGCAGTACTTC. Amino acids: CASSLGLAPGGLYEQYF. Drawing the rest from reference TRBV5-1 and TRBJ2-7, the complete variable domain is KAGVTQTPRYLIKTRGQQVTLSCSPISGHRSVSWYQQTPGQGLQFLFEYFSETQRNKGNFPGRFSGRQFSNSRSEMNVSTLELGDSALYLCASSLGLAPGGLYEQYFGPGTRLTVT.

CDR3 bases: TGCGCCAGCAGCTTGGACAGCCAAGAGACCCAGTACTTC. It specifies CASSLDSQETQYF. The chain links TRBV5-1 to TRBJ2-5; D is unresolved. From germline, CDR1 is SGHRS and CDR2 YFSETQ. The CDR3 totals 13 residues. V gave up 0 bases and J gave up 1 base, with 4 bases separating them. The variable domain in full, with the rest retrieved from reference TRBV5-1 and TRBJ2-5, is KAGVTQTPRYLIKTRGQQVTLSCSPISGHRSVSWYQQTPGQGLQFLFEYFSETQRNKGNFPGRFSGRQFSNSRSEMNVSTLELGDSALYLCASSLDSQETQYFGPGTRLLVL.

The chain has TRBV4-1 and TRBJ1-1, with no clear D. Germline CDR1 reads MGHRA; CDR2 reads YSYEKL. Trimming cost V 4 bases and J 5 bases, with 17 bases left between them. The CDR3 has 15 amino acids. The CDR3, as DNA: TGCGCCAGCAGCCCCTCGGAGGCGAGGACTACTGAAGCTTTCTTT. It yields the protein CASSPSEARTTEAFF.

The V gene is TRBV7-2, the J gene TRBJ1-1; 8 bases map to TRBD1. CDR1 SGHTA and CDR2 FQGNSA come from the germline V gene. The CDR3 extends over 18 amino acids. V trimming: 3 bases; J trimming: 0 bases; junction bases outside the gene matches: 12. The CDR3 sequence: CASSFLGQGGTMNTEAFF. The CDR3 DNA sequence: TGTGCCAGCAGCTTCCTAGGACAGGGTGGCACCATGAACACTGAAGCTTTCTTT.

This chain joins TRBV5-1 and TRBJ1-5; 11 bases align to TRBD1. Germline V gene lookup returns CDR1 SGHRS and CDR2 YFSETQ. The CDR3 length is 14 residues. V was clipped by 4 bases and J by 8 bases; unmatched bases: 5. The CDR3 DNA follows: TGCGCCAGCAGCCCCGGACAGGGGGCTGAGCCCCAGCATTTT. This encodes CASSPGQGAEPQHF.

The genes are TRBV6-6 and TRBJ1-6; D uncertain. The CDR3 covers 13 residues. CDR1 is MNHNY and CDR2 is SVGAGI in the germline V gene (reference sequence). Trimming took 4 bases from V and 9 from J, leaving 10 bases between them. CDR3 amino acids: CASSSSTPSPLHF. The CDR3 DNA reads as TGTGCCAGCAGTTCCTCGACACCTTCACCCCTCCACTTT.

The CDR3 DNA reads TGCGCCAGCAGCCAAGAATGGCTAGCGGGGGATTACAATGAGCAGTTCTTC. Residues: CASSQEWLAGDYNEQFF. The chain joins TRBV4-1 to TRBJ2-1; 10 nucleotides match TRBD2. V was clipped by 0 bases and J by 4 bases; unmatched bases: 6. Germline V gene data show CDR1 as MGHRA and CDR2 as YSYEKL. This CDR3 is 17 amino acids long.

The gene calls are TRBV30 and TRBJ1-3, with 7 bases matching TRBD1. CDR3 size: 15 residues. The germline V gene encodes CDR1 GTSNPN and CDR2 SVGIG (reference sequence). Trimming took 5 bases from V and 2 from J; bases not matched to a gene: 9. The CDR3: CAWGTGDTTGNTIYF. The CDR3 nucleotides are TGTGCCTGGGGCACAGGGGATACGACTGGAAACACCATATATTTT.

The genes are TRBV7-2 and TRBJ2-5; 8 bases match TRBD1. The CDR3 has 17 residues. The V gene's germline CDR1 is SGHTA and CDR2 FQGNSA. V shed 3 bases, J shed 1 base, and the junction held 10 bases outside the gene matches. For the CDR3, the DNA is TGTGCCAGCAGCTTGGGACCCGGGACAGGACCCCAAGAGACCCAGTACTTC. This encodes CASSLGPGTGPQETQYF.

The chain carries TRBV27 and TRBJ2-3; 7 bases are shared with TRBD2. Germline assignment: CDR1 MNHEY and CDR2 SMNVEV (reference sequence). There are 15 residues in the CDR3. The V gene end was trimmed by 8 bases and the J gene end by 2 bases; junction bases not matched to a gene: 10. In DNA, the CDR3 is TGTGCCAGCGAATCAGGGACTACCTACACAGATACGCAGTATTTT. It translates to CASESGTTYTDTQYF.

This chain's CDR3 is CASRGAGELFF. In nucleotides, the CDR3 is TGTGCCAGCAGGGGGGCGGGGGAGCTGTTTTTT. The chain uses TRBV6-6 and TRBJ2-2; possibly TRBD1 for D (6 bases). Trimming left V 6 bases short and J 8 bases short, with 7 bases between. Per the germline V gene, CDR1 is MNHNY and CDR2 is SVGAGI (reference sequence). This CDR3 is 11 amino acids long.

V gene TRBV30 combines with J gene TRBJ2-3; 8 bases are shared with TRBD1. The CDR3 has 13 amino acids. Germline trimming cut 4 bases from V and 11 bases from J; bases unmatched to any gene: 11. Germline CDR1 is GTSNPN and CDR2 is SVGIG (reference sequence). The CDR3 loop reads CAWTTGQGRLQYF. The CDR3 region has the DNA TGTGCCTGGACTACCGGACAGGGAAGGTTGCAGTATTTT.

For the CDR3, the DNA is TGTGCCAGCTCACCTCCGGACAGGCATGGGGCCCAGTACTTC. Residues: CASSPPDRHGAQYF. The V gene is TRBV18, the J gene TRBJ2-5; TRBD1 agrees at 7 bases. V trimming: 3 bases; J trimming: 9 bases; junction bases outside the gene matches: 10. The CDR3 runs 14 residues. Germline lookup yields CDR1 KGHSH and CDR2 LQKENI. Full variable domain (missing parts from reference TRBV18 and TRBJ2-5): NAGVMQNPRHLVRRRGQEARLRCSPMKGHSHVYWYRQLPEEGLKFMVYLQKENIIDESGMPKERFSAEFPKEGPSILRIQQVVRGDSAAYFCASSPPDRHGAQYFGPGTRLLVL.

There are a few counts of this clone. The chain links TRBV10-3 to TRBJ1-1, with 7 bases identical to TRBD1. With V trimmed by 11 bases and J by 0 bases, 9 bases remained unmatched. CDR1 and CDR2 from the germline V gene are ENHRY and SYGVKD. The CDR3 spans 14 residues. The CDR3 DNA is TGTGCCGCTAGACCGGGACAGTTGAACACTGAAGCTTTCTTT. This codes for CAARPGQLNTEAFF.

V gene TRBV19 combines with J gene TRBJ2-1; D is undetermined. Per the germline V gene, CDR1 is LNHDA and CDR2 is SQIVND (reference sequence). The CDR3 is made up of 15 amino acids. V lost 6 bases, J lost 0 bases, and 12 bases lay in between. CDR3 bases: TGTGCCAGTAGAAGGAGCCTAAGCTCCTACAATGAGCAGTTCTTC. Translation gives CASRRSLSSYNEQFF.

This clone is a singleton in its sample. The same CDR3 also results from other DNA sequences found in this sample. In DNA, the CDR3 is TGTGCCAGCTCACCTCAAGCCTCCTACAATGAGCAGTTCTTC. Its protein is CASSPQASYNEQFF. The chain has TRBV18 and TRBJ2-1; D is unclear. The CDR3 spans 14 residues. V lost 3 bases to trimming and J lost 0 bases, with 6 bases between them. Germline CDR1 is KGHSH and CDR2 is LQKENI.

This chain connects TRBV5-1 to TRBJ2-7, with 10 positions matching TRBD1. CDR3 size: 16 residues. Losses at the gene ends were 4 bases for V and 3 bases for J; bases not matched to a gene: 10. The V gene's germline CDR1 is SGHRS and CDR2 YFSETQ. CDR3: CASSHREDRGIYEQYF. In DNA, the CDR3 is TGCGCCAGCAGCCATAGGGAGGACAGGGGGATCTACGAGCAGTACTTC.

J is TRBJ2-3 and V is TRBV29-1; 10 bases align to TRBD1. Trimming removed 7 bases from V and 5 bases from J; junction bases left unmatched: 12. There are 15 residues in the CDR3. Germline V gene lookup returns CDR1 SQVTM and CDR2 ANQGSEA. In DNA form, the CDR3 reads TGCAGCGCCCGGGACAGGGGCTTCGGAAGAGATACGCAGTATTTT. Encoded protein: CSARDRGFGRDTQYF.

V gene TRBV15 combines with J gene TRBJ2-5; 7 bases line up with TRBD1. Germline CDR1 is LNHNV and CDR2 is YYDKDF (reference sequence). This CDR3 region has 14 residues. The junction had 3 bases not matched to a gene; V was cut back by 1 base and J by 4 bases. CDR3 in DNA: TGTGCCACCAGCAGAGGACAGGGCGGAGAGACCCAGTACTTC. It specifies CATSRGQGGETQYF. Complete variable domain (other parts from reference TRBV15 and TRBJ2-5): DAMVIQNPRYQVTQFGKPVTLSCSQTLNHNVMYWYQQKSSQAPKLLFHYYDKDFNNEADTPDNFQSRRPNTSFCFLDIRSPGLGDTAMYLCATSRGQGGETQYFGPGTRLLVL.

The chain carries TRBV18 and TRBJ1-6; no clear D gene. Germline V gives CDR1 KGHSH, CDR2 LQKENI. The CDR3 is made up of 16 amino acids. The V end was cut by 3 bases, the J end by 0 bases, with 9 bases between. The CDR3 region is CASSPSTSSYNSPLHF. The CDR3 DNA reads TGTGCCAGCTCACCCTCCACGAGCTCCTATAATTCACCCCTCCACTTT. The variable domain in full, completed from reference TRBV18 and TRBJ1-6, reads NAGVMQNPRHLVRRRGQEARLRCSPMKGHSHVYWYRQLPEEGLKFMVYLQKENIIDESGMPKERFSAEFPKEGPSILRIQQVVRGDSAAYFCASSPSTSSYNSPLHFGNGTRLTVT.

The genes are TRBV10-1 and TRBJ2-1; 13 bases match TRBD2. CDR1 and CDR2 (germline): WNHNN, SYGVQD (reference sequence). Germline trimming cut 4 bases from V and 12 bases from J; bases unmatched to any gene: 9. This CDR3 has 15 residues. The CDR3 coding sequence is TGCGCCAGCAGTGGACTAGCGGGGGGTCGGATCGGGCAGTTCTTC. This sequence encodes CASSGLAGGRIGQFF.

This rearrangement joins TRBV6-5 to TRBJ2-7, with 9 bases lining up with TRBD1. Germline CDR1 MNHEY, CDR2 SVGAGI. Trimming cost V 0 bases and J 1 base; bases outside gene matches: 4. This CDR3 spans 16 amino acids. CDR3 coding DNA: TGTGCCAGCAGTTACTCGGGACAGGGCTGGTCCTACGAGCAGTACTTC. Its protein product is CASSYSGQGWSYEQYF.

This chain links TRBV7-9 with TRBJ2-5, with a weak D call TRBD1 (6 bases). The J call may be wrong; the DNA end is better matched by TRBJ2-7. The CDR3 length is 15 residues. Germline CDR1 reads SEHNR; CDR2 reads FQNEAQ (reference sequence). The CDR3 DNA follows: TGTGCCAGCAGCACGCTCAGGGGTACTTCCTACGAGCAGTACTTC. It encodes CASSTLRGTSYEQYF.

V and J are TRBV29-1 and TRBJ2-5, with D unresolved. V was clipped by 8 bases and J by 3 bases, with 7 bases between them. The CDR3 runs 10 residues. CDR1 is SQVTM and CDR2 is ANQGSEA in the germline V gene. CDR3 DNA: TGCAGCTTGGGCGAAGAGACCCAGTACTTC. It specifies CSLGEETQYF.

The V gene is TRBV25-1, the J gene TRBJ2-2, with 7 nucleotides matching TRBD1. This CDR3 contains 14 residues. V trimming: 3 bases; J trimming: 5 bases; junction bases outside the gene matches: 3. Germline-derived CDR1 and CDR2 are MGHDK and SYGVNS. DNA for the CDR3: TGTGCCAGCAGTGAGTGGGACAGAACCGGGGAGCTGTTTTTT. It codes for CASSEWDRTGELFF.

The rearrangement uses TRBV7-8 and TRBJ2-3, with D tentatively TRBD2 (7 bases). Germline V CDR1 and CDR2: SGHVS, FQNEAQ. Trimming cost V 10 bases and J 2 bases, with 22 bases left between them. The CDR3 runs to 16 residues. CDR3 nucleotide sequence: TGTGCCACCTACTCGAGGGGGGGCCACTCCACAGATACGCAGTATTTT. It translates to CATYSRGGHSTDTQYF.

The CDR3 sequence is CASSSLAGGAGELFF. CDR3 DNA: TGTGCCAGTAGTTCACTAGCGGGGGGGGCCGGGGAGCTGTTTTTT. This chain joins TRBV19 and TRBJ2-2; 13 nucleotides agree with TRBD2. From germline, CDR1 is LNHDA and CDR2 SQIVND (reference sequence). J was trimmed by 6 bases and V by 5 bases; bases with no gene match: 3. This CDR3 region has 15 residues.

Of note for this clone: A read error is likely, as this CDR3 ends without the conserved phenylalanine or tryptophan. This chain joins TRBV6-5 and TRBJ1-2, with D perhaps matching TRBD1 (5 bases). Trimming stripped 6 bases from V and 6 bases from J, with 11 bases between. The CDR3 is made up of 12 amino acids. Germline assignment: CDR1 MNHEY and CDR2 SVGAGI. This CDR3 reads CASRGGVNGYTL. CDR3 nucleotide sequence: TGTGCCAGCAGGGGGGGGGTAAATGGCTACACCCTC.

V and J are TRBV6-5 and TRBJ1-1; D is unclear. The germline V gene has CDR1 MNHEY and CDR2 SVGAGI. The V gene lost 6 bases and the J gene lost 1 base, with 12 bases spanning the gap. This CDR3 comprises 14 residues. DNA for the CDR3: TGTGCCAGCAGGCGTCGAGACACGAACACTGAAGCTTTCTTT. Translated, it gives CASRRRDTNTEAFF.